This TCR beta chain was found in a study of T cell clones after liver transplantation. Whole-study context: Post-transplant blood was tracked for graft-donor-reactive T cell clones identified in a pre-transplant mixed lymphocyte reaction. Whole-study findings and limits: Graft donor-reactive T cells may have migrated into the graft rather than being deleted.

The CDR3 is made up of 12 amino acids. The V end was cut by 1 base, the J end by 3 bases, with 7 bases between. CDR1 GTSNPN and CDR2 SVGIG come from the germline V gene (reference sequence). The assay was immunoSEQ multiplex PCR, and TCRdb's table has in-frame clones only and misses some. This table holds roughly 100,000 clones, about 88% found once. This clone was counted ten times or more. Its antigen is as yet unknown. The chain combines TRBV30 with TRBJ2-7; D call uncertain. Specimen: CD4+ T cells from blood, collected around 4 years after liver transplant. The TCR originated in a human patient who received a liver transplant. Some T cells here may be from the graft donor. The CDR3 region is CAWSGAVYEQYF. In DNA, the CDR3 is TGTGCCTGGAGTGGGGCAGTCTACGAGCAGTACTTC.